The 31 T cell receptor beta chains listed next were all sequenced from one sample in a study of Graves' ophthalmopathy and Graves' hyperthyroidism. The TCR beta CDR3 regions underwent amplification from RNA transcripts. In the first round, RT-PCR was carried out with HTBI primers, and a multiplex PCR formed the second round. TCRdb called the multiplex PCR reads again in MiXCR, with one record for every CDR3 protein. The top ten clones hold 40% to 45% of a sample with about 700,000 distinct CDR3 sequences, roughly 40% of them seen once. The specimen was peripheral blood. These receptors all stem from an adult man with Graves' ophthalmopathy.

This clonotype was recorded many times. CDR3 protein: CASSRVGYTEAFF. DNA for the CDR3: TGTGCCAGCAGTCGAGTGGGGTACACTGAAGCTTTCTTT. The chain uses TRBV2 and TRBJ1-1; no definite D call. This CDR3 is built from 13 residues. The V gene's germline CDR1 is SNHLY and CDR2 FYNNEI. Trimming cost V 5 bases and J 3 bases, with 10 bases left between them.

The chain has TRBV12-3 or TRBV12-4 and TRBJ2-7, with TRBD1 as a possible D gene (5 bases). Trimming pared 6 bases from V and 4 bases from J, leaving 16 bases between. The CDR3 contains 14 residues. CDR3: CASRLRQGPYEQYF. CDR3 nucleotide sequence: TGTGCCAGCAGGCTTCGGCAGGGTCCGTACGAGCAGTACTTC.

This clonotype was recorded a few times. CDR3 DNA: TGTGCCAGCAGCTTAAAAGGGACAGCCTCCTACGAGCAGTACTTC. Protein sequence: CASSLKGTASYEQYF. The V gene is TRBV7-9, the J gene TRBJ2-7, with 7 bases fitting TRBD1. Germline V lookup: CDR1 SEHNR, CDR2 FQNEAQ (reference sequence). V was pared by 2 bases and J by 0 bases, with 4 bases of the junction left unmatched. CDR3 length: 15 amino acids.

This clonotype was seen a few times. At one boundary the junction diverges from the germline segment, which might be a read error. This chain connects TRBV10-3 to TRBJ2-5; TRBD1 aligns across 9 bases. Germline assignment: CDR1 ENHRY and CDR2 SYGVKD. This CDR3 has 15 amino acids. The CDR3, as DNA: TGTGCCAGCAGTGCCCTACAGGGGGCTTTTGAGACCCAGTACTTC. It is translated as CASSALQGAFETQYF.

In the case of this clonotype: A read error may produce the germline difference seen at one junction end. The V and J genes are TRBV10-3 and TRBJ2-7; D unresolved. The germline CDR1 and CDR2 sequences are ENHRY and SYGVKD. The CDR3 extends over 12 amino acids. CDR3 sequence (DNA): TGTGCCAGCAGTAACACCCCAATTTTGGAGTACTTC. It specifies CASSNTPILEYF.

This clonotype showed up many times. The genes are TRBV12-3 or TRBV12-4 and TRBJ1-2; no clear D gene. The V end lost 5 bases, the J end lost 3 bases, and 4 bases lay between the germline ends. CDR3 length equals 11 residues. DNA for the CDR3: TGTGCCAGCAGTCAGGACTATGGCTACACCTTC. Translation: CASSQDYGYTF.

The CDR3, as DNA: TGTGCCAGCAGCCAACAGGGGCTCTATGGCTACACCTTC. Translated, it gives CASSQQGLYGYTF. The chain combines TRBV6-6 with TRBJ1-2; TRBD1 agrees at 7 bases. V trimming: 6 bases; J trimming: 4 bases; junction bases outside the gene matches: 5. The germline CDR1 and CDR2 sequences are MNHNY and SVGAGI (reference sequence). The CDR3 contains 13 residues.

Only a few counts were recorded for this clonotype. This chain uses TRBV5-5 with TRBJ2-7, with 7 bases that match TRBD2. The CDR3 sequence is 15 residues long. V lost 3 bases to trimming and J lost 3 bases; unmatched junction nucleotides: 9. Germline V gives CDR1 SGHKS, CDR2 YYEKEE (reference sequence). The CDR3 nucleotides read TGTGCCAGCAGCTCGGCGGTGCGGGGGTACTACGAGCAGTACTTC. This encodes CASSSAVRGYYEQYF.

Written as DNA, the CDR3 is TGTGCCAGCAGTGAAATAGACAGGGAGGGTGAAAAACTGTTTTTT. It encodes CASSEIDREGEKLFF. The chain recombines TRBV25-1 with TRBJ1-4; 7 bases are shared with TRBD1. The V and J ends lost 2 bases and 7 bases, in that order; junction bases with no gene match: 7. CDR1 and CDR2 (germline): MGHDK, SYGVNS. This CDR3 spans 15 amino acids.

Comment on this clonotype: Relative to the germline gene, one junction end is altered; a read error may explain this. The chain recombines TRBV5-1 with TRBJ1-6, with a tentative D call TRBD1 (5 bases). Germline V gene data show CDR1 as SGHRS and CDR2 as YFSETQ. The CDR3 is 15 amino acids. CDR3 loop: CASSVGGDWESPLHF. CDR3 in DNA: TGTGCCAGCAGCGTCGGCGGGGACTGGGAGTCACCCCTCCACTTT.

The CDR3, as DNA: TGTGCTAGAAAACAGGGCACCAATTCACCCCTCCACTTT. Encoded protein: CARKQGTNSPLHF. The chain links TRBV10-3 to TRBJ1-6; D is possibly TRBD1 (6 bases). This CDR3 is 13 amino acids long. Germline lookup yields CDR1 ENHRY and CDR2 SYGVKD.

About this clonotype: A much bigger clone sits one base away, suggesting this may be a read error. The V and J genes are TRBV19 and TRBJ2-6; TRBD1 is a possible D gene (5 bases). The CDR3 length is 15 residues. Germline CDR1 is LNHDA and CDR2 is SQIVND (reference sequence). The CDR3 nucleotides read TGTGCCAGTAGATCCCCTCCCTCTGGGGCCAACGCCCTGACTTTC. Translation gives CASRSPPSGANALTF. The full variable domain, rest sourced from reference TRBV19 and TRBJ2-6, is DGGITQSPKYLFRKEGQNVTLSCEQNLNHDAMYWYRQDPGQGLRLIYYSQIVNDFQKGDIAEGYSVSREKKESFPLTVTSAQKNPTAFYLCASRSPPSGANALTFGAGSRLTVL.

J is TRBJ2-2 and V is TRBV15; TRBD1 aligns across 12 bases. J gave up 4 bases and V 9 bases, and 3 bases lay outside the gene matches. The CDR3 is 14 residues long. The V gene's germline CDR1 is LNHNV and CDR2 YYDKDF (reference sequence). The CDR3 here is CATGTGGPTGELFF. Here the CDR3 DNA reads TGTGCCACTGGGACAGGGGGCCCCACCGGGGAGCTGTTTTTT.

This clonotype was counted once. This may stem from a read error, because a much larger clone lies one nucleotide away. The chain links TRBV29-1 to TRBJ2-7; 11 bases align to TRBD1. This CDR3 is built from 14 residues. Trimming cost V 4 bases and J 1 base; bases outside gene matches: 3. The germline gives CDR1 SQVTM, CDR2 ANQGSEA. DNA for the CDR3: TGCAGCGTTGGCGGGACAGGGGGTTCCTACGAGCAGTACTTC. It specifies CSVGGTGGSYEQYF.

About this clonotype: At one boundary the junction diverges from the germline segment, which might be a read error. The CDR3, as DNA: TGCGCCAGCAGCCAAGATGGGGCAGCCTACGAGCAGTACTTC. As protein: CASSQDGAAYEQYF. The J gene is TRBJ2-7, the V gene TRBV7-9, with D possibly matching TRBD1 (5 bases). CDR3 length equals 14 residues. In germline, CDR1 is SEHNR, CDR2 FQNEAQ (reference sequence). The whole variable domain, remainder taken from reference TRBV7-9 and TRBJ2-7, is DTGVSQNPRHKITKRGQNVTFRCDPISEHNRLYWYRQTLGQGPEFLTYFQNEAQLEKSRLLSDRFSAERPKGSFSTLEIQRTEQGDSAMYLCASSQDGAAYEQYFGPGTRLTVT.

The rearrangement links TRBV10-3 to TRBJ1-6; TRBD1 aligns across 9 bases. Germline CDR1 is ENHRY and CDR2 is SYGVKD. With 10 bases clipped from V and 6 bases from J, the junction kept 13 bases outside the gene matches. The CDR3 is made up of 16 amino acids. This chain's CDR3 is CASTRTDRGANSPLHF. For the CDR3, the DNA is TGTGCCAGCACCAGAACGGACAGGGGAGCTAATTCACCCCTCCACTTT.

The chain joins TRBV29-1 to TRBJ1-5, with no clear D. Germline CDR1 reads SQVTM; CDR2 reads ANQGSEA. Trimming shortened V by 3 bases and J by 4 bases, and 13 bases separated the two germline ends. This CDR3 region has 14 residues. The CDR3, as DNA: TGCAGCGTTGACGGGCTAGCGGGTAATCAGCCCCAGCATTTT. This encodes CSVDGLAGNQPQHF.

A few counts support this clonotype. The chain links TRBV7-9 to TRBJ2-7; D is perhaps TRBD2 (5 bases). This CDR3 region has 14 residues. V gave up 2 bases and J gave up 3 bases, with 11 bases separating them. Germline-derived CDR1 and CDR2 are SEHNR and FQNEAQ (reference sequence). The DNA for the CDR3 is TGTGCCAGCAGCTTAATAGCCGGGGACTACGAGCAGTACTTC. Translated, it gives CASSLIAGDYEQYF. The full variable domain, rest sourced from reference TRBV7-9 and TRBJ2-7, is DTGVSQNPRHKITKRGQNVTFRCDPISEHNRLYWYRQTLGQGPEFLTYFQNEAQLEKSRLLSDRFSAERPKGSFSTLEIQRTEQGDSAMYLCASSLIAGDYEQYFGPGTRLTVT.

The chain has TRBV4-1 and TRBJ1-5; 7 bases match TRBD1. Trimming at V came to 1 base and at J to 2 bases, leaving 5 bases not matched to a gene. The CDR3 runs to 16 residues. Germline-derived CDR1 and CDR2 are MGHRA and YSYEKL. The CDR3, as DNA: TGCGCCAGCAGCCAAGTCGGCCAGGGGGGCAATCAGCCCCAGCATTTT. Residues: CASSQVGQGGNQPQHF.

This sequence joins TRBV10-3 and TRBJ1-1, with 10 positions matching TRBD1. CDR3 length: 15 residues. CDR1 and CDR2 from the germline V gene are ENHRY and SYGVKD. V gave up 5 bases and J gave up 3 bases; unmatched junction bases: 6. CDR3 region: CAISYPGTGDTEAFF. CDR3 sequence (DNA): TGTGCCATCAGTTACCCCGGGACAGGGGACACTGAAGCTTTCTTT.

This sequence joins TRBV25-1 and TRBJ2-5; the D is unclear. This CDR3 is built from 14 residues. Germline CDR1 and CDR2: MGHDK and SYGVNS. Trimming took off 7 bases at V and 3 bases at J, with 15 bases between the two ends. CDR3 in DNA: TGTGCCAGCACCCCCCCTGCCAGAGAAGAGACCCAGTACTTC. It specifies CASTPPAREETQYF.

A remark on this clonotype: A read error may produce the germline difference seen at one junction end. V gene TRBV20-1 combines with J gene TRBJ2-2; maybe TRBD1 (5 bases). The CDR3 has 15 amino acids. Germline CDR1 reads DFQATT; CDR2 reads SNEGSKA (reference sequence). The DNA for the CDR3 is TGCAGTGCTCGAGACAGATTTGCGAACACCGGGGAGCTGTTTTTT. This codes for CSARDRFANTGELFF.

This clonotype was picked up many times. The V and J genes are TRBV5-4 and TRBJ1-2; 7 nucleotides align to TRBD1. The CDR3 loop spans 14 amino acids. The germline V gene encodes CDR1 SGHNT and CDR2 YYREEE (reference sequence). V was clipped by 2 bases and J by 7 bases; unmatched bases: 8. The CDR3 sequence: CASSLGQGGRGYTF. CDR3 bases: TGTGCCAGCAGCTTAGGGCAGGGGGGACGTGGCTACACCTTC.

The rearrangement joins TRBV6-5 to TRBJ2-6; D unresolved. The length of the CDR3 is 16 residues. CDR1 and CDR2 (germline): MNHEY, SVGAGI. Trimming removed 3 bases from V and 0 bases from J, with 9 bases in between. The CDR3, as DNA: TGTGCCAGCAGTTATTTGGGAAGCTCTGGGGCCAACGTCCTGACTTTC. Encoded protein: CASSYLGSSGANVLTF.

This clonotype was counted only a few times. The chain carries TRBV27 and TRBJ2-5, with TRBD1 matching 7 bases. J gave up 1 base and V 8 bases, and 10 bases lay outside the gene matches. Germline-derived CDR1 and CDR2 are MNHEY and SMNVEV (reference sequence). This CDR3 is 15 amino acids long. The CDR3 loop is CASSRQGAIQETQYF. The CDR3 DNA follows: TGTGCCAGCTCGCGACAGGGCGCTATCCAAGAGACCCAGTACTTC.

The count of this clonotype is one. This sequence joins TRBV10-3 and TRBJ1-1, with TRBD1 matching over 11 bases. CDR1 and CDR2 from the germline V gene are ENHRY and SYGVKD. CDR3 size: 13 residues. Trimming at V came to 5 bases and at J to 6 bases, leaving 2 bases not matched to a gene. The CDR3 spells CAISTGQGAEAFF. CDR3 nucleotides: TGTGCCATCAGTACGGGACAGGGGGCTGAAGCTTTCTTT.

This clonotype was detected only a few times. This CDR3 is CASSLKGSQVGPQHF. For the CDR3, the DNA is TGTGCCAGCAGCTTAAAGGGGTCTCAAGTCGGGCCCCAGCATTTT. The chain has TRBV7-3 and TRBJ1-5; the D gene is possibly TRBD1 (5 bases). This CDR3 has 15 residues. V lost 1 base and J 9 bases, leaving 16 bases between the germline ends. The germline CDR1 and CDR2 sequences are SGHTA and FQGTGA.

The chain has TRBV15 and TRBJ1-2; TRBD1 agrees at 7 bases. CDR1 LNHNV and CDR2 YYDKDF come from the germline V gene (reference sequence). The CDR3 totals 12 residues. Trimming took 5 bases from V and 12 from J; bases not matched to a gene: 9. The CDR3 is CATSGTVRGNTF. The CDR3 DNA is TGTGCCACCAGCGGGACAGTACGTGGAAACACCTTC. The full variable domain, its missing parts supplied by reference TRBV15 and TRBJ1-2, is DAMVIQNPRYQVTQFGKPVTLSCSQTLNHNVMYWYQQKSSQAPKLLFHYYDKDFNNEADTPDNFQSRRPNTSFCFLDIRSPGLGDTAMYLCATSGTVRGNTFGSGTRLTVV.

This clonotype was observed at least ten times. The chain has TRBV7-9 and TRBJ2-7; perhaps D is TRBD1 or TRBD2 (7 bases each). Germline CDR1 is SEHNR and CDR2 is FQNEAQ (reference sequence). The CDR3 sequence is 14 residues long. Trimming took 5 bases from V and 6 from J, leaving 17 bases between them. CDR3 bases: TGTGCCAGCAGCCAGGGGGGGGGTCTCGCCGAGCAGTACTTC. Protein product: CASSQGGGLAEQYF.

The chain carries TRBV25-1 and TRBJ1-5; 9 positions agree with TRBD1. J was trimmed by 7 bases and V by 3 bases; bases with no gene match: 10. The CDR3 contains 16 residues. Germline CDR1 MGHDK, CDR2 SYGVNS. CDR3 loop: CASSDPGQGKGQPQHF. Written as DNA, the CDR3 is TGTGCCAGCAGTGATCCGGGACAGGGCAAAGGGCAGCCCCAGCATTTT.

The chain recombines TRBV20-1 with TRBJ1-5; D is unclear. Trimming took 0 bases from V and 2 from J, leaving 11 bases between them. CDR1 and CDR2 from the germline V gene are DFQATT and SNEGSKA (reference sequence). The CDR3 has 15 amino acids. CDR3 DNA: TGCAGTGCTAGAGATTTGAGGGTTCGCAATCAGCCCCAGCATTTT. Translation: CSARDLRVRNQPQHF.